This TCR beta chain derives from a study of Ad26.COV2.S vaccination and SARS-CoV-2 variants. Study observations and caveats: Vaccine and placebo recipients had similar non-spike TCR breadth.

Treatment reported: around 19 received Ad26.COV2.S at low or high dose, single or two shots; a few received placebo; per-sample allocation not given. Samples were taken on day 63 after the first vaccine or placebo injection. In regard to this clone: The antigen remains undetermined.

Sequencing was performed with immunoSEQ multiplex PCR; in TCRdb, only in-frame clones are kept and a portion is missing. The sample yields about 680,000 clones, about 90% seen once. Trimming took 6 bases from V and 2 from J; bases not matched to a gene: 1. The CDR3 is made up of 12 amino acids. This receptor was identified in a person aged 18-60 years who received the Ad26.COV2.S COVID-19 vaccine or a placebo. Sequenced here: peripheral blood, sampled in a trial of Ad26.COV2.S vaccine versus placebo. The V call is TRBV12-3 or TRBV12-4, the J call TRBJ2-7; 7 nucleotides agree with TRBD1. This CDR3 reads CASRTGTYEQYF. CDR3 in DNA: TGTGCCAGCAGGACAGGGACCTACGAGCAGTACTTC.